Following are 5 T cell receptor beta chains from one sample sequenced in a study of beta chain features in type 1 diabetes. As every portion of the isolated RNA was reverse transcribed, the sequencing read expressed TCRB transcripts. The method was immunoSEQ multiplex PCR; TCRdb's version includes in-frame clones alone and lacks a portion of them. The table shows about 900,000 clones, with about a sixth occurring only once. Sequencing was done on a sample of naive CD4+ T cells from blood. The receptors here all came from a woman aged 18-30 years in good health.

V usage is TRBV2 and J usage is TRBJ2-7, with 10 bases aligning to TRBD2. The germline gives CDR1 SNHLY, CDR2 FYNNEI. V shed 6 bases, J shed 6 bases, and the junction held 2 bases outside the gene matches. CDR3 length equals 12 residues. The CDR3 DNA is TGTGCCAGCAGGGGACTAGCGCTCGAGCAGTACTTC. Amino acid sequence: CASRGLALEQYF. The entire variable domain, with the rest obtained from reference TRBV2 and TRBJ2-7, is as follows: EPEVTQTPSHQVTQMGQEVILRCVPISNHLYFYWYRQILGQKVEFLVSFYNNEISEKSEIFDDQFSVERPDGSNFTLKIRSTKLEDSAMYFCASRGLALEQYFGPGTRLTVT.

The chain joins TRBV7-2 to TRBJ2-6; no reliable D call. Trimming pared 3 bases from V and 0 bases from J, leaving 6 bases between. Per germline, CDR1 SGHTA and CDR2 FQGNSA. There are 15 residues in the CDR3. In DNA form, the CDR3 reads TGTGCCAGCAGCTTGTCGGTCTCTGGGGCCAACGTCCTGACTTTC. Residues: CASSLSVSGANVLTF.

The rearrangement links TRBV7-9 to TRBJ2-1; either TRBD1 or TRBD2 may fit D (5 bases each). Trimming removed 7 bases at V and 2 bases at J, with 15 bases between. CDR1 SEHNR and CDR2 FQNEAQ come from the germline V gene (reference sequence). CDR3 length: 15 amino acids. The CDR3 DNA reads TGTGCCAGCACCTCCCTAGGGACGACCTACAATGAGCAGTTCTTC. Encoded protein: CASTSLGTTYNEQFF.

The gene calls are TRBV7-9 and TRBJ2-7; D uncertain. The V end lost 10 bases, the J end lost 3 bases, and 10 bases lay between the germline ends. Germline-derived CDR1 and CDR2 are SEHNR and FQNEAQ (reference sequence). This CDR3 contains 11 residues. The CDR3: CATNPFYEQYF. CDR3 nucleotides: TGTGCCACTAACCCATTCTACGAGCAGTACTTC.

A note on this clone: Germline and junction disagree at one end, which may indicate a read error. The chain recombines TRBV9 with TRBJ2-1, with a tentative D call TRBD2 (6 bases). The CDR3 sequence is 15 residues long. Germline CDR1 SGDLS, CDR2 YYNGEE. This CDR3 reads CACSVGGAAVYEQFF. The CDR3 DNA reads as TGTGCCTGCAGCGTAGGAGGGGCCGCGGTTTATGAGCAGTTCTTC. Full variable domain (rest looked up from reference TRBV9 and TRBJ2-1): DSGVTQTPKHLITATGQRVTLRCSPRSGDLSVYWYQQSLDQGLQFLIQYYNGEERAKGNILERFSAQQFPDLHSELNLSSLELGDSALYFCACSVGGAAVYEQFFGPGTRLTVL.